This T cell receptor beta chain was observed in a study of cytomegalovirus exposure and HLA in healthy donors. This PCR relied on a set of 60 Vbeta primers and 13 Jbeta primers. Sequencing was performed with immunoSEQ multiplex PCR; in TCRdb, only in-frame clones are kept and a portion is missing. Seen here are approximately 140,000 clones, around 78% observed once, and the top ten hold approximately 1.8%. Trimming left V 2 bases short and J 5 bases short, with 10 bases between. The V gene's germline CDR1 is SGHRS and CDR2 YFSETQ. The CDR3 loop spans 13 amino acids. The sequence came from a woman aged 45-65 years in good health and CMV-seronegative. The sample comprised PBMCs. The genes are TRBV5-1 and TRBJ1-2; D is unresolved. CDR3 nucleotide sequence: TGCGCCAGCAGCTTCCCAGAGGGTTATGGCTACACCTTC. Protein sequence: CASSFPEGYGYTF.